This TCR beta chain was identified during a study of T cell changes during pregnancy in multiple sclerosis. Germline V lookup: CDR1 LGHNA, CDR2 YNFKEQ. V was trimmed by 1 base and J by 1 base, leaving 7 bases between them. This CDR3 comprises 14 residues. Method: immunoSEQ multiplex PCR; TCRdb's copy keeps in-frame clones and lacks some. The table records 50,000 to 70,000 clones, approximately 93% of them present only once. The receptor's source is a female donor with multiple sclerosis, enrolled in a pregnancy study. The rearrangement links TRBV4-2 to TRBJ2-5; weak D call: TRBD1 (6 bases). The source was peripheral blood, collected after pregnancy. CDR3 nucleotide sequence: TGTGCCAGCAGCCAAGGGGGGCCCCAAGAGACCCAGTACTTC. It yields the protein CASSQGGPQETQYF.